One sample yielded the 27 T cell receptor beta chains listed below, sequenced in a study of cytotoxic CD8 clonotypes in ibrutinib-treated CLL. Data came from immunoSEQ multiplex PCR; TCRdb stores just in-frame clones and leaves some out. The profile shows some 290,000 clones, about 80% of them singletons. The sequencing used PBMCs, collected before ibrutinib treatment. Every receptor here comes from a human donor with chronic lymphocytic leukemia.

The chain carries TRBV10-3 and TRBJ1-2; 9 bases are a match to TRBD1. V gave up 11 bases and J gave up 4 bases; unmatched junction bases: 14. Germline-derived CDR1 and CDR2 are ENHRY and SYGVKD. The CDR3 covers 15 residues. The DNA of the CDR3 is TGTGCCGTATCAGCCCCGGGACAGGGTGTCTATGGCTACACCTTC. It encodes CAVSAPGQGVYGYTF.

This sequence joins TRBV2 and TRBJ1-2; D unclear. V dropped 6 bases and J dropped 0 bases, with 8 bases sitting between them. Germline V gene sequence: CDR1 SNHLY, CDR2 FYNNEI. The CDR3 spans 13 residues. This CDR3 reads CASRVAPNYGYTF. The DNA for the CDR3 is TGTGCCAGCAGAGTGGCCCCTAACTATGGCTACACCTTC.

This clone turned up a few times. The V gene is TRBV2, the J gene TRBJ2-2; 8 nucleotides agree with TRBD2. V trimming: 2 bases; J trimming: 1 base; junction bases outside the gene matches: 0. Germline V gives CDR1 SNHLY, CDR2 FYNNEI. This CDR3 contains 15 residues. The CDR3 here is CASSELAGNTGELFF. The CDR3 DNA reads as TGTGCCAGCAGTGAACTAGCGGGGAACACCGGGGAGCTGTTTTTT.

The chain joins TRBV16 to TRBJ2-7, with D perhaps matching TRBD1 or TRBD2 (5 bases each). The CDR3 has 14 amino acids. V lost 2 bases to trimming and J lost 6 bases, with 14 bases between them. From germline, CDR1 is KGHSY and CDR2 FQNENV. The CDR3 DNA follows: TGTGCCAGCAGCCAAGGGGGTGGGAGACGCGAGCAGTACTTC. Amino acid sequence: CASSQGGGRREQYF.

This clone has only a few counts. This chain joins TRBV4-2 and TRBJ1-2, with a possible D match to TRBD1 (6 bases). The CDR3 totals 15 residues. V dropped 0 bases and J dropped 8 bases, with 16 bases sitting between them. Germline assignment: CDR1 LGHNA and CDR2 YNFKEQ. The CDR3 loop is CASSQDRDTGGGYTF. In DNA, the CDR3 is TGTGCCAGCAGCCAAGATCGGGACACTGGAGGAGGCTACACCTTC.

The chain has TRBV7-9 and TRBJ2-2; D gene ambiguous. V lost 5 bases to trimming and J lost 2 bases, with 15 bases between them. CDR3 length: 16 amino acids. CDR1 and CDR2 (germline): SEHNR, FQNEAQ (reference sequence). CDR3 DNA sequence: TGTGCCAGCAGCATGACCCCAGATGGCAACACCGGGGAGCTGTTTTTT. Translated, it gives CASSMTPDGNTGELFF.

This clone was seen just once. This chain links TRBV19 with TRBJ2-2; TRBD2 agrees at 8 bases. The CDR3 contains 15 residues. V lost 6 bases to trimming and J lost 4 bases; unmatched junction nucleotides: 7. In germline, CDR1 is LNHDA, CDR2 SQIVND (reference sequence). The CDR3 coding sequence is TGTGCCAGTAGGATCTTAGCGGGAAGCACCGGGGAGCTGTTTTTT. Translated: CASRILAGSTGELFF.

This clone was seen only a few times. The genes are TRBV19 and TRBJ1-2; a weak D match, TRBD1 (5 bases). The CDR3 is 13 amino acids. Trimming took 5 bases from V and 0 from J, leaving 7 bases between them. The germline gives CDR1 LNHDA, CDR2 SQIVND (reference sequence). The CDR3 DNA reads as TGTGCCAGTAGTTTGGACACTAACTATGGCTACACCTTC. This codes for CASSLDTNYGYTF.

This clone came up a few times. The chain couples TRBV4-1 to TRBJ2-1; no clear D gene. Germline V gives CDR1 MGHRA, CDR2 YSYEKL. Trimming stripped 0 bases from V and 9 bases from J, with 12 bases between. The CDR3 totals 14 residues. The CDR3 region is CASSQDRLVTEQFF. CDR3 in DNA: TGCGCCAGCAGCCAAGATCGTCTAGTCACTGAGCAGTTCTTC.

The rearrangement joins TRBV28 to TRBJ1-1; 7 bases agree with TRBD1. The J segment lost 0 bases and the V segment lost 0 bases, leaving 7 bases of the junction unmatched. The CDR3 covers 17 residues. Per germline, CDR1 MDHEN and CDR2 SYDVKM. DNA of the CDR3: TGTGCCAGCAGTTTATGGACAGGGCCGAACCTGAACACTGAAGCTTTCTTT. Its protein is CASSLWTGPNLNTEAFF. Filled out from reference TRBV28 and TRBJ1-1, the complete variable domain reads DVKVTQSSRYLVKRTGEKVFLECVQDMDHENMFWYRQDPGLGLRLIYFSYDVKMKEKGDIPEGYSVSREKKERFSLILESASTNQTSMYLCASSLWTGPNLNTEAFFGQGTRLTVV.

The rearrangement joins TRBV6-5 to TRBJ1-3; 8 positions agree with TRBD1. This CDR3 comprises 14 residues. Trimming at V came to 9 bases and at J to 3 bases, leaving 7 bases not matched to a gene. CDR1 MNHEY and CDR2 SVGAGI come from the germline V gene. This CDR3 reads CASSRTGYGNTIYF. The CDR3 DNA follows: TGTGCCAGTTCTAGGACAGGGTATGGAAACACCATATATTTT.

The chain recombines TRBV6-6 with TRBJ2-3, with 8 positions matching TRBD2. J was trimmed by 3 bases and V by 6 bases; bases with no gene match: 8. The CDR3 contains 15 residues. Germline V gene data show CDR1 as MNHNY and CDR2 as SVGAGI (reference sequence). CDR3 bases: TGTGCCAGCAGATCAGCGGGAGATTCGACAGATACGCAGTATTTT. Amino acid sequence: CASRSAGDSTDTQYF.

The CDR3 here is CASSPLRGSGPYEQYF. The DNA for the CDR3 is TGTGCCAGCAGCCCACTCCGTGGTAGCGGGCCCTACGAGCAGTACTTC. The chain carries TRBV11-2 and TRBJ2-7; 7 bases are a match to TRBD2. The CDR3 runs 16 residues. V was pared by 5 bases and J by 2 bases, with 12 bases of the junction left unmatched. Germline values: CDR1 SGHAT, CDR2 FQNNGV.

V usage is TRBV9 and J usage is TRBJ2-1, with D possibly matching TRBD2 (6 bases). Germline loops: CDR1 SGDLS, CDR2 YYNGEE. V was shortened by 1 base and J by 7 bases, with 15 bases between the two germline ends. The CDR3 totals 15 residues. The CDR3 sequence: CASSVTGSGANEQFF. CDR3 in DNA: TGTGCCAGCAGCGTAACGGGCTCGGGAGCAAATGAGCAGTTCTTC.

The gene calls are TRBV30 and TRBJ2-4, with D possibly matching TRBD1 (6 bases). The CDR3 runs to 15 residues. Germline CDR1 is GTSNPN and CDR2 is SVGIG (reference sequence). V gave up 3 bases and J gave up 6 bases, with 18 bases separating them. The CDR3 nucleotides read TGTGCCTGGAGAGATCCCCGGGACAACTCAAACATTCAGTACTTC. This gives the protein CAWRDPRDNSNIQYF. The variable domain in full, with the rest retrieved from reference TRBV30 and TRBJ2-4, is SQTIHQWPATLVQPVGSPLSLECTVEGTSNPNLYWYRQAAGRGLQLLFYSVGIGQISSEVPQNLSASRPQDRQFILSSKKLLLSDSGFYLCAWRDPRDNSNIQYFGAGTRLSVL.

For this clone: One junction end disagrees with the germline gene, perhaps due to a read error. CDR3: CASSWGQLGETQYF. DNA of the CDR3: TGTGCTAGCAGCTGGGGACAGTTAGGAGAGACCCAGTACTTC. This chain links TRBV7-7 with TRBJ2-5, with 7 nucleotides matching TRBD1. CDR3 length: 14 residues. Germline values: CDR1 SSHAT, CDR2 FNYEAQ (reference sequence).

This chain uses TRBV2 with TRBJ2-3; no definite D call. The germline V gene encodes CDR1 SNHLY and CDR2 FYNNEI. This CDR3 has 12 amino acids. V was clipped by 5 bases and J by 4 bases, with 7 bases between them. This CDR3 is CASSNDADTQYF. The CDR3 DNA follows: TGTGCCAGCAGTAATGATGCAGATACGCAGTATTTT.

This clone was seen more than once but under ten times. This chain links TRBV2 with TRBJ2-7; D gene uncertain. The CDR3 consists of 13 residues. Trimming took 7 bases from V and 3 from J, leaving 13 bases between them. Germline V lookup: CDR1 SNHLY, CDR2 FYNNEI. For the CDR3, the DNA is TGTGCCAGCACTACCTGGCTAGACTACGAGCAGTACTTC. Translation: CASTTWLDYEQYF.

CDR3 nucleotides: TGTGCCAGCAGCGTAGCTAGTAGCGTTTCTTACAATGAGCAGTTCTTC. Protein product: CASSVASSVSYNEQFF. This sequence joins TRBV9 and TRBJ2-1, with D perhaps TRBD2 (5 bases). The CDR3 is 16 amino acids. Trimming removed 0 bases from V and 4 bases from J, with 14 bases in between. The V gene's germline CDR1 is SGDLS and CDR2 YYNGEE.

CDR3 bases: TGTGCCAGCAGCCCCATCCGGGACTACCTGGGTCATGAGCAGTTCTTC. Translation: CASSPIRDYLGHEQFF. This chain joins TRBV7-9 and TRBJ2-1; 7 bases fit TRBD2. V dropped 5 bases and J dropped 8; count of bases not matched to a gene: 15. The CDR3 sequence is 16 residues long. Looked up from germline, CDR1 is SEHNR and CDR2 is FQNEAQ (reference sequence).

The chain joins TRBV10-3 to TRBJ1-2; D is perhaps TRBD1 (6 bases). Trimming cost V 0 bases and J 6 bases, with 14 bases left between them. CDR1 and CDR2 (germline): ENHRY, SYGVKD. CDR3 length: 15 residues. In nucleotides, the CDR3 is TGTGCCATCAGTGAGTCGCAAGGGACAAGAGATGGCTACACCTTC. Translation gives CAISESQGTRDGYTF.

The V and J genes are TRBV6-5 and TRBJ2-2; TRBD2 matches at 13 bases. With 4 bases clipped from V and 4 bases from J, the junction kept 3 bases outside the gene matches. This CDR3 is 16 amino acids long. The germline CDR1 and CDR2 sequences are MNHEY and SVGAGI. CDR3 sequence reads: CASSWTSGRITGELFF. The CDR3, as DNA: TGTGCCAGCAGTTGGACTAGCGGGAGAATCACCGGGGAGCTGTTTTTT.

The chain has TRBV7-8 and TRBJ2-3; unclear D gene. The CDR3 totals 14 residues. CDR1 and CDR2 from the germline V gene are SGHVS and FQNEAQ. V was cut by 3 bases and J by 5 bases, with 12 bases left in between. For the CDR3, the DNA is TGTGCCAGCAGCTTGTTGCCGAAGGGAGATACGCAGTATTTT. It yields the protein CASSLLPKGDTQYF.

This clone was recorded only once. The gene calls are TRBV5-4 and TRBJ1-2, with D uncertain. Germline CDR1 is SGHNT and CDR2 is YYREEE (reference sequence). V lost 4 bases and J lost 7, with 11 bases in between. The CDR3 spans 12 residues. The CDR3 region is CASSRDSVGYTF. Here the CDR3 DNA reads TGTGCCAGCAGCCGGGATTCCGTTGGCTACACCTTC.

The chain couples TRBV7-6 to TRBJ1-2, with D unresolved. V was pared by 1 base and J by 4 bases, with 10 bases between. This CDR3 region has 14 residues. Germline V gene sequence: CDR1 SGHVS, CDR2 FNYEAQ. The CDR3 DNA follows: TGTGCCAGCAGCTTAGGCGGGAGTACCTATGGCTACACCTTC. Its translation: CASSLGGSTYGYTF.

This CDR3 is CAWSRGGNYEQYF. As DNA, the CDR3 is TGTGCCTGGAGTAGAGGGGGGAACTACGAGCAGTACTTC. The J gene is TRBJ2-7, the V gene TRBV30, with D perhaps matching TRBD1 or TRBD2 (6 bases each). CDR1 is GTSNPN and CDR2 is SVGIG in the germline V gene (reference sequence). This CDR3 has 13 amino acids. V was clipped by 2 bases and J by 3 bases, with 11 bases between them.

CDR3: CASSFLQRNTIYF. The CDR3 nucleotides read TGTGCCAGCAGCTTTCTTCAGCGAAACACCATATATTTT. The chain combines TRBV5-6 with TRBJ1-3, with no clear D. Germline V gene lookup returns CDR1 SGHDT and CDR2 YYEEEE. Trimming cost V 2 bases and J 5 bases, with 8 bases left between them. The CDR3 runs to 13 residues.